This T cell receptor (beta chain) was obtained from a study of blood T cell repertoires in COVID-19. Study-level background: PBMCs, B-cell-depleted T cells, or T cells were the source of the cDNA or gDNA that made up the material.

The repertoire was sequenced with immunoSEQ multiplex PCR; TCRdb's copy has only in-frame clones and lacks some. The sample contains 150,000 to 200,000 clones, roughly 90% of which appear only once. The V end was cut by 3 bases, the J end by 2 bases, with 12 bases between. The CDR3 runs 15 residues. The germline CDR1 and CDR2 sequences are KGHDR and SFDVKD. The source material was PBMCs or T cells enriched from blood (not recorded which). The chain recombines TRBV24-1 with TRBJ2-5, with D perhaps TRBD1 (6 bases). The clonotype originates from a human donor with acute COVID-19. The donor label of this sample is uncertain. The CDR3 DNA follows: TGTGCCACCAGTGATACAGGGTTGGGGCAAGAGACCCAGTACTTC. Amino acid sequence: CATSDTGLGQETQYF.